Below, 23 T cell receptor beta chains from the same sample are listed, as sequenced in a study of blood T cell repertoires in COVID-19. Measured with immunoSEQ multiplex PCR; TCRdb has only the in-frame clones, and not every one. Altogether about 62,000 clones are present, more than 85% being singletons, with the ten largest covering 0.9% to 1.2%. Sequencing was performed on peripheral blood. The receptors were gathered from an older man with acute or convalescent COVID-19.

V is TRBV3-1 (or the pseudogene TRBV3-2) and J is TRBJ2-1; unclear D gene. The V and J ends lost 0 bases and 0 bases respectively, with 6 bases between them. The CDR3 extends over 15 amino acids. Germline-derived CDR1 and CDR2 are LGHDT and YNNKEL (reference sequence). The CDR3 sequence: CASSQDLSSYNEQFF. The DNA for the CDR3 is TGTGCCAGCAGCCAAGATCTGAGCTCCTACAATGAGCAGTTCTTC.

The gene calls are TRBV12-3 or TRBV12-4 and TRBJ1-1; TRBD1 might be the D (5 bases). V was trimmed by 6 bases and J by 4 bases, leaving 9 bases between them. This CDR3 is built from 12 residues. Here the CDR3 DNA reads TGTGCCAGCAGCCTAGGGGCCACTGAAGCTTTCTTT. Protein product: CASSLGATEAFF.

This chain connects TRBV5-6 to TRBJ1-1; TRBD1 might be the D (6 bases). Per the germline V gene, CDR1 is SGHDT and CDR2 is YYEEEE. The CDR3 is 14 residues long. Between the trimmed V and J ends, which lost 4 bases and 7 bases, there was a span of 17 bases. CDR3 sequence: CASSEITGTHEAFF. The CDR3 bases are TGTGCCAGCAGCGAGATCACAGGGACGCATGAAGCTTTCTTT.

The chain uses TRBV3-1 (or the pseudogene TRBV3-2) and TRBJ2-7; 10 nucleotides match TRBD2. The ends lost 4 bases at V and 0 bases at J; junction bases unmatched: 0. The CDR3 length is 14 residues. Germline loops: CDR1 LGHDT, CDR2 YNNKEL (reference sequence). CDR3 residues: CASSPSGSSYEQYF. The DNA for the CDR3 is TGTGCCAGCAGCCCTAGCGGGAGCTCCTACGAGCAGTACTTC.

The V call is TRBV3-1 (or the pseudogene TRBV3-2), the J call TRBJ1-3; D might be TRBD1 (6 bases). The CDR3 is 19 residues long. V dropped 2 bases and J dropped 2 bases, with 22 bases sitting between them. Looked up from germline, CDR1 is LGHDT and CDR2 is YNNKEL (reference sequence). The CDR3 sequence is CASSQSRWSGEFPGNTIYF. The CDR3 DNA sequence: TGTGCCAGCAGCCAATCTCGTTGGTCAGGGGAATTTCCTGGAAACACCATATATTTT.

This chain links TRBV10-1 with TRBJ2-1; 8 bases align to TRBD2. CDR1 WNHNN and CDR2 SYGVQD come from the germline V gene (reference sequence). V lost 6 bases and J lost 8; bases outside the gene matches: 12. The CDR3 has 15 amino acids. The CDR3 region is CASSELRGGPHEQFF. The DNA for the CDR3 is TGCGCCAGCAGCGAACTCCGGGGGGGCCCACATGAGCAGTTCTTC.

The chain has TRBV19 and TRBJ1-2, with D hard to call. Per the germline V gene, CDR1 is LNHDA and CDR2 is SQIVND (reference sequence). The CDR3 runs 12 residues. V lost 6 bases and J 4 bases, leaving 9 bases between the germline ends. The CDR3 DNA sequence: TGTGCCAGTAGCCGAGGTTCCTATGGCTACACCTTC. Residues: CASSRGSYGYTF.

J is TRBJ1-4 and V is TRBV19; tentative D call: TRBD1 (6 bases). CDR3 size: 14 residues. V was shortened by 3 bases and J by 7 bases, with 12 bases between the two germline ends. Germline V lookup: CDR1 LNHDA, CDR2 SQIVND (reference sequence). DNA of the CDR3: TGTGCCAGTAGTATCGGACAGTTTCGTGAAAAACTGTTTTTT. Residues: CASSIGQFREKLFF.

The V call is TRBV2, the J call TRBJ2-5; TRBD2 matches at 7 bases. Germline V gives CDR1 SNHLY, CDR2 FYNNEI. The CDR3 has 15 amino acids. Trimming at V came to 7 bases and at J to 5 bases, leaving 13 bases not matched to a gene. CDR3 coding DNA: TGTGCCAGCAAGCGGGACCCTGGGATCTTTGAGACCCAGTACTTC. This gives the protein CASKRDPGIFETQYF. Together with reference TRBV2 and TRBJ2-5, the CDR3 gives the full variable domain: EPEVTQTPSHQVTQMGQEVILRCVPISNHLYFYWYRQILGQKVEFLVSFYNNEISEKSEIFDDQFSVERPDGSNFTLKIRSTKLEDSAMYFCASKRDPGIFETQYFGPGTRLLVL.

The V call is TRBV5-4, the J call TRBJ2-7, with 7 bases identical to TRBD1. Germline CDR1 SGHNT, CDR2 YYREEE (reference sequence). V trimming: 3 bases; J trimming: 4 bases; junction bases outside the gene matches: 4. This CDR3 has 13 amino acids. CDR3 DNA sequence: TGTGCCAGCAGCTCCATGACAGGGTACGAGCAGTACTTC. This codes for CASSSMTGYEQYF.

This chain joins TRBV5-1 and TRBJ2-2, with 7 bases that match TRBD1. The junction had 8 bases not matched to a gene; V was cut back by 3 bases and J by 6 bases. This CDR3 is 15 amino acids long. The germline V gene encodes CDR1 SGHRS and CDR2 YFSETQ. CDR3 region: CASSWGQGVSGELFF. CDR3 nucleotide sequence: TGCGCCAGCAGCTGGGGCCAGGGGGTGTCCGGGGAGCTGTTTTTT.

DNA of the CDR3: TGTGCCAGCAGCGCAATACAGGGCCTGGGATACACCTTC. It specifies CASSAIQGLGYTF. The chain links TRBV6-6 to TRBJ1-2; perhaps TRBD1 as D (6 bases). In germline, CDR1 is MNHNY, CDR2 SVGAGI (reference sequence). The CDR3 is 13 residues long. Trimming took off 6 bases at V and 11 bases at J, with 19 bases between the two ends.

This chain joins TRBV10-3 and TRBJ2-7, with D tentatively TRBD2 (5 bases). This CDR3 is 13 amino acids long. Germline V CDR1 and CDR2: ENHRY, SYGVKD. V lost 6 bases and J lost 3, with 12 bases in between. In DNA form, the CDR3 reads TGTGCCATCAGCCCGGAGAGGGTCTACGAGCAGTACTTC. It is translated as CAISPERVYEQYF.

The gene calls are TRBV29-1 and TRBJ2-2; possibly TRBD2 for D (6 bases). Germline lookup yields CDR1 SQVTM and CDR2 ANQGSEA. The V and J ends lost 7 bases and 2 bases respectively, with 8 bases between them. CDR3 length: 12 amino acids. The CDR3, as DNA: TGCAGCGGGGGACTTAACACCGGGGAGCTGTTTTTT. This encodes CSGGLNTGELFF.

V usage is TRBV5-4 and J usage is TRBJ1-6; 10 bases are shared with TRBD1. The germline V gene has CDR1 SGHNT and CDR2 YYREEE (reference sequence). The ends lost 0 bases at V and 9 bases at J; junction bases unmatched: 3. The CDR3 extends over 15 amino acids. CDR3 coding DNA: TGTGCCAGCAGCTTGGGACAGGGGGCAGGTTCACCCCTCCACTTT. This translates into CASSLGQGAGSPLHF.

This chain joins TRBV9 and TRBJ2-1; 12 nucleotides agree with TRBD2. The CDR3 runs 17 residues. CDR1 and CDR2 (germline): SGDLS, YYNGEE. V lost 2 bases to trimming and J lost 0 bases; unmatched junction nucleotides: 3. The CDR3 nucleotides read TGTGCCAGCAGCGTTGGACTAGCGGGGAGCTCCTACAATGAGCAGTTCTTC. Its protein is CASSVGLAGSSYNEQFF.

J is TRBJ1-5 and V is TRBV19; weak D call: TRBD1 (5 bases). The V gene's germline CDR1 is LNHDA and CDR2 SQIVND (reference sequence). The CDR3 consists of 15 residues. Trimming pared 6 bases from V and 0 bases from J, leaving 12 bases between. CDR3 nucleotides: TGTGCCAGTAGGGGCAGGGAAAATAGCAATCAGCCCCAGCATTTT. It yields the protein CASRGRENSNQPQHF.

This sequence joins TRBV5-4 and TRBJ2-1; TRBD2 matches at 9 bases. Looked up from germline, CDR1 is SGHNT and CDR2 is YYREEE (reference sequence). Trimming took 2 bases from V and 8 from J; bases not matched to a gene: 11. The CDR3 length is 16 residues. This CDR3 is CASSFKAGGRGDEQFF. In nucleotides, the CDR3 is TGTGCCAGCAGCTTTAAAGCGGGAGGCCGTGGGGATGAGCAGTTCTTC.

The rearrangement uses TRBV27 and TRBJ1-1, with D tentatively TRBD1 (5 bases). Germline lookup yields CDR1 MNHEY and CDR2 SMNVEV (reference sequence). V shed 6 bases and J shed 2 bases, with 16 bases lying between them. The CDR3 is 15 residues long. The CDR3 DNA sequence: TGTGCCAGCAGACTAATTAGGGGCGTTAACACTGAAGCTTTCTTT. Amino acids: CASRLIRGVNTEAFF.

The chain recombines TRBV5-6 with TRBJ2-5, with TRBD1 matching 7 bases. CDR3 size: 15 residues. Germline trimming cut 4 bases from V and 7 bases from J; bases unmatched to any gene: 13. Germline CDR1 SGHDT, CDR2 YYEEEE. The CDR3 here is CASSNRGTGLGTQYF. The DNA of the CDR3 is TGTGCCAGCAGCAACAGGGGCACCGGCTTAGGGACCCAGTACTTC.

The J gene is TRBJ2-3, the V gene TRBV19; 7 nucleotides match TRBD1. The CDR3 spans 15 residues. Trimming took 2 bases from V and 0 from J; bases not matched to a gene: 2. The germline V gene has CDR1 LNHDA and CDR2 SQIVND (reference sequence). Here the CDR3 reads CASSIRGQSTDTQYF. CDR3 nucleotides: TGTGCCAGTAGTATAAGGGGGCAAAGCACAGATACGCAGTATTTT.

The gene calls are TRBV19 and TRBJ2-2; no definite D call. This CDR3 has 18 residues. V was cut by 0 bases and J by 0 bases, with 14 bases left in between. The germline gives CDR1 LNHDA, CDR2 SQIVND (reference sequence). CDR3 DNA sequence: TGTGCCAGTAGTATAGATGGCTGGCTTTTCGCGAACACCGGGGAGCTGTTTTTT. Amino acids: CASSIDGWLFANTGELFF.

The J gene is TRBJ1-1, the V gene TRBV12-3 or TRBV12-4; D call uncertain. The CDR3 is made up of 13 amino acids. The V and J ends lost 9 bases and 0 bases respectively, with 11 bases between them. The CDR3 region is CASCGQMNTEAFF. The CDR3 DNA reads TGTGCCAGTTGTGGTCAGATGAACACTGAAGCTTTCTTT.